The 3 T cell receptor beta chains below all came from one sample that was sequenced in a study of shared clonotypes between healthy human individuals. Libraries were prepared by immunoSEQ multiplex PCR; TCRdb keeps only in-frame clonotypes and omits some of them. The sample records roughly 2.1 million clones, roughly 91% being singletons. CD45RO-negative, CCR7-positively selected cells formed the naive CD8 fraction, excluding terminally differentiated effector memory CD45RA+ cells. The material sequenced was naive CD8+ T cells from PBMCs. The receptors come from a man between 18 and 29 years old in good health. Some clones in this sample may be carry-over from other donors' samples.

In its sample, this clone was seen once. This sample also contains other DNA sequences that code for the same CDR3. The genes are TRBV7-9 and TRBJ2-2; 8 positions match TRBD1. This CDR3 comprises 15 residues. V shed 5 bases and J 5 bases; nucleotides not matched to a gene: 7. Germline CDR1 is SEHNR and CDR2 is FQNEAQ (reference sequence). The CDR3 spells CASSPGQVGTGELFF. In nucleotides, the CDR3 is TGTGCCAGCAGCCCGGGACAGGTTGGGACCGGGGAGCTGTTTTTT.

Turning to this clone: The same CDR3 arises from other DNA sequences in this sample as well. The J gene is TRBJ2-2, the V gene TRBV5-1; D is uncertain. CDR3 length: 14 amino acids. V lost 1 base to trimming and J lost 1 base, with 5 bases between them. Germline loops: CDR1 SGHRS, CDR2 YFSETQ. The CDR3 loop is CASSLSRNTGELFF. The CDR3 DNA sequence: TGCGCCAGCAGCTTGAGCAGGAACACCGGGGAGCTGTTTTTT.

The chain recombines TRBV2 with TRBJ2-1; D not certain. This CDR3 comprises 12 residues. Trimming stripped 5 bases from V and 8 bases from J, with 10 bases between. The germline CDR1 and CDR2 sequences are SNHLY and FYNNEI. The DNA for the CDR3 is TGTGCCAGCAGTTCGCGAAGTGATGAGCAGTTCTTC. Translated, it gives CASSSRSDEQFF.